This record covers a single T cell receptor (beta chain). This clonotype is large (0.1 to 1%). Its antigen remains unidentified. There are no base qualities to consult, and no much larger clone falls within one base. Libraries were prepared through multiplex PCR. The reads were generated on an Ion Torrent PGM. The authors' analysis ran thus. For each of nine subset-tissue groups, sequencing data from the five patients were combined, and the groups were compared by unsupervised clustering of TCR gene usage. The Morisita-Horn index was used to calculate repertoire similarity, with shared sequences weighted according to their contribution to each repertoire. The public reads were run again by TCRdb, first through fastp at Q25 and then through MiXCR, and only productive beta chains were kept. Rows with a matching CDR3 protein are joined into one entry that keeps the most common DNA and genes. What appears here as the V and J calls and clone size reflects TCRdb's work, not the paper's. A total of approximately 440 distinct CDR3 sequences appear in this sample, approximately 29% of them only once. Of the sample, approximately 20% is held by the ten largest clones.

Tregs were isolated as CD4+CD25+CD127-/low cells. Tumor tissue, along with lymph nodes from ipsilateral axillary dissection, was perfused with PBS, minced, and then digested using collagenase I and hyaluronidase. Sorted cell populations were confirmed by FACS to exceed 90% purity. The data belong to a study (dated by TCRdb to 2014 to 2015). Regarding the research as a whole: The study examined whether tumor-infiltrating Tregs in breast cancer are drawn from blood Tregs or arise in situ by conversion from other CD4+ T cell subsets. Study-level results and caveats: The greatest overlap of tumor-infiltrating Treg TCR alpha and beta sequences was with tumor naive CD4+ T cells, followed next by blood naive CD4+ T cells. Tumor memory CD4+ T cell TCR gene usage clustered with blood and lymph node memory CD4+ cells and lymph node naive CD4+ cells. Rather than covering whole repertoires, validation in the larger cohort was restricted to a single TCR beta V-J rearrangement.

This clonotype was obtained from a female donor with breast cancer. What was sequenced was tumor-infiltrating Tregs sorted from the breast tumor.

The nucleotides are TGTGCCAGCAGTGGGACAGGGATCGCTGGCTACACCTTC. The encoded protein is CASSGTGIAGYTF. The chain is made from TRBV12-3 or TRBV12-4 and TRBJ1-2; 9 middle bases align to TRBD1. V has 5 bases trimmed and J has 7 bases trimmed; junction bases matching no gene number 5. The cysteine opens and the phenylalanine closes a CDR3 of 13 amino acids. The CDR3 DNA has 39 bases and is translated from base 1.